Listed below are T cell receptor beta chains from one sample, sequenced in a study of shared clonotypes between healthy human individuals. Sequencing used immunoSEQ multiplex PCR; TCRdb keeps in-frame clones, though not all of them. Of about 580,000 clones listed, about 98% are singletons. The sequencing input was naive CD8+ T cells sorted from blood. Every receptor here comes from a man aged 30 to 45 in good health. Both conserved end residues are part of each CDR3. The order of the fields is J gene, clone size, V gene, D gene, CDR3 DNA, CDR3 protein. A D gene is named only where the DNA matches it firmly. Rows may omit the clone size; those that give it use once, few, many or a size class.

j_call: TRBJ2-7
clone_size: .
v_call: TRBV9
d_call: .
cdr3_nt: TGTGCCAGCAGCGACGACGGGAGCTCCTACGAGCAGTACTTC
cdr3_aa: CASSDDGSSYEQYF

j_call: TRBJ2-7
clone_size: .
v_call: TRBV7-9
d_call: .
cdr3_nt: TGTGCCAGCAGACCTCAGGGGGGCGAGCAGTACTTC
cdr3_aa: CASRPQGGEQYF

j_call: TRBJ1-5
clone_size: .
v_call: TRBV6-5
d_call: .
cdr3_nt: TGTGCCAGCAGGGGCTCCGCTAGCAATCAGCCCCAGCATTTT
cdr3_aa: CASRGSASNQPQHF

j_call: TRBJ2-1
clone_size: .
v_call: TRBV9
d_call: .
cdr3_nt: TGTGCCAGCAGCGTAGGTTACAATGAGCAGTTCTTC
cdr3_aa: CASSVGYNEQFF

j_call: TRBJ2-3
clone_size: .
v_call: TRBV7-8
d_call: TRBD2
cdr3_nt: TGTGCCAGCAGCTTAGGGACTAGCGGGAGGGCCGATGAGAGGGCGCAGTATTTT
cdr3_aa: CASSLGTSGRADERAQYF

j_call: TRBJ2-3
clone_size: .
v_call: TRBV7-6
d_call: .
cdr3_nt: TGTGCCAGCAGCTCCTCAATTACTCAGGATACGCAGTATTTT
cdr3_aa: CASSSSITQDTQYF

j_call: TRBJ2-2
clone_size: .
v_call: TRBV7-2
d_call: .
cdr3_nt: TGTGCCAGCAGCTCACGGACAATTATGAACACCGGGGAGCTGTTTTTT
cdr3_aa: CASSSRTIMNTGELFF

j_call: TRBJ2-3
clone_size: .
v_call: TRBV27
d_call: .
cdr3_nt: TGTGCCAGCAGTCGAGGGATGGTGGCAGATACGCAGTATTTT
cdr3_aa: CASSRGMVADTQYF

j_call: TRBJ2-7
clone_size: .
v_call: TRBV9
d_call: .
cdr3_nt: TGTGCCAGCAGCGGAGGACGGAACTACGAGCAGTACTTC
cdr3_aa: CASSGGRNYEQYF

j_call: TRBJ2-1
clone_size: once
v_call: TRBV4-1
d_call: TRBD1
cdr3_nt: TGCGCCAGCAGCCAACTGACAGGGGGCTCCTACAATGAGCAGTTCTTC
cdr3_aa: CASSQLTGGSYNEQFF

j_call: TRBJ2-1
clone_size: .
v_call: TRBV9
d_call: TRBD2
cdr3_nt: TGTGCCAGCAGCGGGACGGGACTAGCGGGAGGATCCTACAATGAGCAGTTCTTC
cdr3_aa: CASSGTGLAGGSYNEQFF

j_call: TRBJ2-1
clone_size: .
v_call: TRBV4-1
d_call: TRBD2
cdr3_nt: TGCGCCAGCAGCCCTACTAGCGGGGGGAACAATGAGCAGTTCTTC
cdr3_aa: CASSPTSGGNNEQFF

j_call: TRBJ2-2
clone_size: .
v_call: TRBV5-1
d_call: TRBD1
cdr3_nt: TGCGCCAGCAGCTTGGTACGTGACAGGGCCGTCGGGGAGCTGTTTTTT
cdr3_aa: CASSLVRDRAVGELFF

j_call: TRBJ2-7
clone_size: .
v_call: TRBV7-9
d_call: .
cdr3_nt: TGTGCCAGCAGCTCCCTAGAGACCGAGACAGGCCCCTACGAGCAGTACTTC
cdr3_aa: CASSSLETETGPYEQYF

j_call: TRBJ2-5
clone_size: .
v_call: TRBV9
d_call: .
cdr3_nt: TGTGCCAGCAGCGGGTTACAAGAGACCCAGTACTTC
cdr3_aa: CASSGLQETQYF

j_call: TRBJ2-1
clone_size: .
v_call: TRBV5-1
d_call: TRBD2
cdr3_nt: TGCGCCAGCAGCCCGGCCGTCGGACTAGCGGGAGTAGAGGAGCAGTTCTTC
cdr3_aa: CASSPAVGLAGVEEQFF